The T cell receptor (beta chain) under discussion was sequenced for a study of post-analysis software for immune sequencing data. General study findings and limits: Significantly decreased normalized Chao1 diversity was recorded for multiple sclerosis patients relative to controls.

This clonotype showed up just a few times. Its antigen is not identified. Built from TCR beta cDNA, the libraries had unique molecular identifiers in them. Each CDR3 protein gets one entry after TCRdb re-called the PCR reads with MiXCR. The sample includes about 770,000 distinct CDR3 sequences, under 60% seen only once; the top ten take approximately 4.4%. Sequencing input: blood. The receptor was isolated from a girl aged 5-17 years with multiple sclerosis.

The CDR3 DNA reads as TGCAGTGCTAGACCGTCCCGAGGCGGACAAGAGACCCAGTACTTC. This translates into CSARPSRGGQETQYF. The chain couples TRBV20-1 to TRBJ2-5, with D uncertain. The length of the CDR3 is 15 residues. Germline CDR1 reads DFQATT; CDR2 reads SNEGSKA (reference sequence). Trimming took off 2 bases at V and 2 bases at J, with 15 bases between the two ends.